Listed here are 29 T cell receptor beta chains from one sample, sequenced in a study of T cells in tuberculosis. TCRdb keeps only in-frame clones here, not all; method: immunoSEQ multiplex PCR. The sample carries some 41,000 clones, around 94% recorded once. The specimen sequenced was PBMCs. The source is a donor between 10 and 35 years old with latent tuberculosis or without tuberculosis infection. Some clones in this sample may be carry-over from other donors' samples.

The V gene is TRBV5-1, the J gene TRBJ2-1; 14 bases line up with TRBD2. Germline V gives CDR1 SGHRS, CDR2 YFSETQ. Trimming at V came to 0 bases and at J to 8 bases, leaving 4 bases not matched to a gene. The CDR3 runs 16 residues. For the CDR3, the DNA is TGCGCCAGCAGCTTGGCGACTAGCGGGAGGGGTGATGAGCAGTTCTTC. Translating it yields CASSLATSGRGDEQFF.

The V and J genes are TRBV11-3 and TRBJ2-2; D is perhaps TRBD2 (6 bases). CDR3 length: 15 amino acids. V lost 1 base to trimming and J lost 5 bases, with 11 bases between them. CDR1 is SGHNT, CDR2 YENEEA, per germline. CDR3 residues: CASSLGGARTGELFF. The DNA of the CDR3 is TGTGCCAGCAGCTTAGGCGGGGCCAGGACCGGGGAGCTGTTTTTT.

V and J are TRBV27 and TRBJ1-1, with 8 bases lining up with TRBD1. The J segment lost 4 bases and the V segment lost 3 bases, leaving 4 bases of the junction unmatched. Germline V lookup: CDR1 MNHEY, CDR2 SMNVEV (reference sequence). The CDR3 length is 14 residues. The CDR3 sequence is CASSFAGTGTEAFF. DNA for the CDR3: TGTGCCAGCAGTTTTGCCGGGACAGGCACTGAAGCTTTCTTT.

The gene calls are TRBV28 and TRBJ1-5, with D perhaps TRBD1 (5 bases). V was trimmed by 4 bases and J by 2 bases, leaving 12 bases between them. The length of the CDR3 is 15 residues. Germline CDR1 is MDHEN and CDR2 is SYDVKM. CDR3 coding DNA: TGTGCCAGCAGTTCCGGGGGGGGTCGCAATCAGCCCCAGCATTTT. It codes for CASSSGGGRNQPQHF.

This chain joins TRBV11-3 and TRBJ1-2; D remains ambiguous. The CDR3 covers 13 residues. The V end was cut by 4 bases, the J end by 8 bases, with 14 bases between. The germline gives CDR1 SGHNT, CDR2 YENEEA. The CDR3 loop is CASSSSGGLGYTF. CDR3 DNA: TGTGCCAGCAGCTCCTCGGGAGGGTTGGGCTACACCTTC.

The genes are TRBV6-5 and TRBJ1-2, with TRBD1 as a possible D gene (6 bases). Trimming pared 2 bases from V and 8 bases from J, leaving 12 bases between. CDR1 and CDR2 from the germline V gene are MNHEY and SVGAGI. This CDR3 spans 13 amino acids. DNA of the CDR3: TGTGCCAGCAGTTACGCGGGGGCGCTGGGCTACACCTTC. Translated, it gives CASSYAGALGYTF.

V usage is TRBV28 and J usage is TRBJ2-3, with 8 positions matching TRBD1. J was trimmed by 4 bases and V by 6 bases; bases with no gene match: 3. Germline CDR1 MDHEN, CDR2 SYDVKM. The length of the CDR3 is 13 residues. The CDR3 is CASRLDRADTQYF. The CDR3 bases are TGTGCCAGCAGATTGGACAGGGCAGATACGCAGTATTTT.

The CDR3 is CASSLLWGLRQPQHF. DNA for the CDR3: TGTGCCAGCAGTTTATTATGGGGGCTTAGGCAGCCCCAGCATTTT. The chain carries TRBV28 and TRBJ1-5, with a tentative D call TRBD1 (6 bases). Trimming cost V 1 base and J 7 bases, with 14 bases left between them. This CDR3 comprises 15 residues. Germline-derived CDR1 and CDR2 are MDHEN and SYDVKM.

The V and J genes are TRBV21-1 and TRBJ1-1; TRBD1, the table's D call, was not compared with the DNA. TRBV21-1 is described as a pseudogene. The CDR3 length is 15 residues. The CDR3 DNA sequence: TGTGCCAGCAGCAAAGGGGCAGATCTGAACACTGAAGCTTTCTTT. Protein sequence: CASSKGADLNTEAFF.

This chain connects TRBV10-1 to TRBJ2-1; D is undetermined. The germline V gene has CDR1 WNHNN and CDR2 SYGVQD (reference sequence). The CDR3 has 16 residues. Trimming took 0 bases from V and 5 from J, leaving 14 bases between them. The DNA of the CDR3 is TGCGCCAGCAGTGAGTCGATCGAGCGTTATAACAATGAGCAGTTCTTC. Translating it yields CASSESIERYNNEQFF.

This chain connects TRBV29-1 to TRBJ2-2, with a possible D match to TRBD1 (5 bases). This CDR3 comprises 15 residues. Trimming pared 5 bases from V and 2 bases from J, leaving 15 bases between. Germline V gives CDR1 SQVTM, CDR2 ANQGSEA. The CDR3, as DNA: TGCAGCGTTTTGGCGGTAGGGGAAAACACCGGGGAGCTGTTTTTT. This gives the protein CSVLAVGENTGELFF.

The gene calls are TRBV5-1 and TRBJ1-1; TRBD1 matches 7 bases. Looked up from germline, CDR1 is SGHRS and CDR2 is YFSETQ. Unmatched junction bases numbered 7, after V lost 0 bases and J lost 5 bases. The CDR3 runs to 15 residues. CDR3 bases: TGCGCCAGCAGCTTGGGACAGGGTAGGTTTACTGAAGCTTTCTTT. It translates to CASSLGQGRFTEAFF.

The CDR3 spells CASSPDSAGELFF. The CDR3 region has the DNA TGCGCCAGCAGTCCGGACTCAGCCGGGGAGCTGTTTTTT. This rearrangement joins TRBV10-1 to TRBJ2-2, with a possible D match to TRBD2 (5 bases). The CDR3 has 13 residues. Germline values: CDR1 WNHNN, CDR2 SYGVQD (reference sequence). The V gene lost 5 bases and the J gene lost 6 bases, with 10 bases spanning the gap.

The chain couples TRBV19 to TRBJ1-5, with 10 bases matching TRBD1. Germline-derived CDR1 and CDR2 are LNHDA and SQIVND (reference sequence). CDR3 length equals 13 residues. V gave up 8 bases and J gave up 7 bases; unmatched junction bases: 5. The CDR3 bases are TGTGCCAGTGGGACAGGGGATTTGCAGCCCCAGCATTTT. Residues: CASGTGDLQPQHF.

This chain links TRBV7-9 with TRBJ2-2; D not certain. Trimming pared 1 base from V and 0 bases from J, leaving 12 bases between. CDR1 SEHNR and CDR2 FQNEAQ come from the germline V gene (reference sequence). The CDR3 is 17 residues long. Written as DNA, the CDR3 is TGTGCCAGCAGCTTAGGTCTCGGAGCCCCGAACACCGGGGAGCTGTTTTTT. Residues: CASSLGLGAPNTGELFF.

This rearrangement joins TRBV19 to TRBJ2-1; perhaps TRBD2 as D (6 bases). CDR1 and CDR2 (germline): LNHDA, SQIVND (reference sequence). V lost 3 bases, J lost 5 bases, and 20 bases lay in between. The CDR3 length is 17 residues. This CDR3 is CASSILAGIILDNEQFF. The CDR3 bases are TGTGCCAGTAGTATTCTTGCGGGAATCATACTTGACAATGAGCAGTTCTTC.

CDR3 DNA: TGTGCCAGCAGGACATCCTACGAGCAGTACTTC. It specifies CASRTSYEQYF. The genes are TRBV6-5 and TRBJ2-7; D ambiguous. The V and J ends lost 6 bases and 1 base respectively, with 4 bases between them. This CDR3 contains 11 residues. Per germline, CDR1 MNHEY and CDR2 SVGAGI.

V and J are TRBV9 and TRBJ2-3, with 10 positions matching TRBD2. With 0 bases clipped from V and 6 bases from J, the junction kept 7 bases outside the gene matches. Germline assignment: CDR1 SGDLS and CDR2 YYNGEE. This CDR3 has 16 amino acids. For the CDR3, the DNA is TGTGCCAGCAGCGTAGCTAGCGGGAGCACAGGGGATACGCAGTATTTT. Amino acids: CASSVASGSTGDTQYF.

The rearrangement links TRBV5-4 to TRBJ2-7; 8 bases are shared with TRBD2. The length of the CDR3 is 15 residues. The V gene's germline CDR1 is SGHNT and CDR2 YYREEE (reference sequence). J lost 3 bases, V lost 3 bases, and 8 bases had no gene match. This CDR3 is CASSSKGGGYYEQYF. CDR3 in DNA: TGTGCCAGCAGCTCCAAGGGCGGGGGGTACTACGAGCAGTACTTC.

The rearrangement uses TRBV28 and TRBJ1-1; tentative D call: TRBD1 (6 bases). Trimming took off 6 bases at V and 1 base at J, with 15 bases between the two ends. This CDR3 has 15 residues. The germline gives CDR1 MDHEN, CDR2 SYDVKM. CDR3 amino acids: CASSSGQGRNTEAFF. For the CDR3, the DNA is TGTGCCAGCAGCTCGGGTCAGGGGAGGAACACTGAAGCTTTCTTT.

This sequence joins TRBV19 and TRBJ1-5; 7 bases are shared with TRBD1. V shed 5 bases and J 2 bases; nucleotides not matched to a gene: 24. The germline gives CDR1 LNHDA, CDR2 SQIVND (reference sequence). The CDR3 has 21 residues. As DNA, the CDR3 is TGTGCCAGTAGTCATCCGGAAAACACGGACAGGCGATTAGCGGGCAATCAGCCCCAGCATTTT. It yields the protein CASSHPENTDRRLAGNQPQHF.

This sequence joins TRBV30 and TRBJ2-1; TRBD2 agrees at 10 bases. V shed 1 base, J shed 8 bases, and the junction held 8 bases outside the gene matches. Germline V gene sequence: CDR1 GTSNPN, CDR2 SVGIG (reference sequence). CDR3 length: 15 residues. Written as DNA, the CDR3 is TGTGCCTGGAGTGGGGGGACTAGCGACGGGGATGAGCAGTTCTTC. Protein sequence: CAWSGGTSDGDEQFF.

CDR3 DNA sequence: TGTGCCAGCCAGTGGGACAGGGGCGGAGATGAGCAGTTCTTC. Translation gives CASQWDRGGDEQFF. The V and J genes are TRBV7-2 and TRBJ2-1, with 10 bases identical to TRBD1. Trimming took 8 bases from V and 8 from J; bases not matched to a gene: 9. The CDR3 runs to 14 residues. The germline V gene has CDR1 SGHTA and CDR2 FQGNSA.

This rearrangement joins TRBV21-1 to TRBJ1-4; the table assigns TRBD1, which was not confirmed against the DNA. TRBV21-1 is a pseudogene. The CDR3 totals 15 residues. CDR3 DNA sequence: TGTGCCAGCAGCAAAGTTACAGGGGAAAATGAAAAACTGTTTTTT. As protein: CASSKVTGENEKLFF.

J is TRBJ1-3 and V is TRBV15, with D tentatively TRBD1 (6 bases). Germline assignment: CDR1 LNHNV and CDR2 YYDKDF (reference sequence). V was pared by 0 bases and J by 0 bases, with 15 bases between. CDR3 size: 18 residues. The CDR3 loop reads CATSRDRLTGTSGNTIYF. In nucleotides, the CDR3 is TGTGCCACCAGCAGAGATAGGCTAACAGGGACCTCTGGAAACACCATATATTTT. Variable domain in full (rest from reference TRBV15 and TRBJ1-3): DAMVIQNPRYQVTQFGKPVTLSCSQTLNHNVMYWYQQKSSQAPKLLFHYYDKDFNNEADTPDNFQSRRPNTSFCFLDIRSPGLGDTAMYLCATSRDRLTGTSGNTIYFGEGSWLTVV.

In its sample, this clone was seen once. The V gene is TRBV4-3, the J gene TRBJ2-5; 8 bases map to TRBD1. Germline assignment: CDR1 LGHNA and CDR2 YSLEER. CDR3 size: 14 residues. J was trimmed by 5 bases and V by 0 bases; bases with no gene match: 2. CDR3 DNA: TGCGCCAGCAGCCAAGACAGGGGGCTTGAGACCCAGTACTTC. Amino acid sequence: CASSQDRGLETQYF.

V usage is TRBV9 and J usage is TRBJ2-3, with TRBD1 matching 8 bases. Unmatched junction bases numbered 10, after V lost 7 bases and J lost 0 bases. CDR3 size: 16 residues. The germline V gene encodes CDR1 SGDLS and CDR2 YYNGEE. The CDR3 region has the DNA TGTGCCAGCGCGCTGCTTGGACAGGGTAGCACAGATACGCAGTATTTT. It encodes CASALLGQGSTDTQYF.

The chain uses TRBV5-3 and TRBJ1-2; 9 bases fit TRBD1. TRBV5-3 is labeled an ORF, and its function is uncertain. The CDR3 spans 15 residues. V was clipped by 8 bases and J by 3 bases; unmatched bases: 11. CDR3 sequence reads: CASSNPGTGHYGYTF. The CDR3, as DNA: TGTGCCAGCAGCAACCCCGGGACAGGGCACTATGGCTACACCTTC.

Only one count was recorded for this clone. The chain joins TRBV4-3 to TRBJ2-2; tentative D call: TRBD2 (6 bases). Germline lookup yields CDR1 LGHNA and CDR2 YSLEER. V gave up 2 bases and J gave up 4 bases, with 20 bases separating them. The CDR3 sequence is 18 residues long. CDR3 in DNA: TGCGCCAGCAGCCAAAGAGGTCCAGGGTGGGAGGCCACCGGGGAGCTGTTTTTT. Encoded protein: CASSQRGPGWEATGELFF.